Below, 4 T cell receptor beta chains from the same sample are listed, as sequenced in a study of blood T cell repertoires in COVID-19. Data came from immunoSEQ multiplex PCR; TCRdb stores just in-frame clones and leaves some out. Altogether roughly 120,000 clones are present, around nine tenths being singletons, with the ten largest covering approximately 2%. The material sequenced was peripheral blood. These receptors were taken from a man aged 50 to 60 with COVID-19, enrolled during active disease.

The V gene is TRBV7-9, the J gene TRBJ1-1; D is uncertain. The germline gives CDR1 SEHNR, CDR2 FQNEAQ (reference sequence). The CDR3 runs 13 residues. The germline V and J ends were trimmed by 5 bases and 1 base, with 8 bases remaining between them. The DNA of the CDR3 is TGTGCCAGCAGCCAAACACCGAACACTGAAGCTTTCTTT. It specifies CASSQTPNTEAFF. Drawing the rest from reference TRBV7-9 and TRBJ1-1, the complete variable domain is DTGVSQNPRHKITKRGQNVTFRCDPISEHNRLYWYRQTLGQGPEFLTYFQNEAQLEKSRLLSDRFSAERPKGSFSTLEIQRTEQGDSAMYLCASSQTPNTEAFFGQGTRLTVV.

The CDR3 loop is CASRQTGAHGYTF. The CDR3 nucleotides are TGTGCCAGCAGGCAGACAGGGGCACATGGCTACACCTTC. The chain uses TRBV14 and TRBJ1-2; TRBD1 matches at 8 bases. The CDR3 spans 13 residues. The V gene end was trimmed by 6 bases and the J gene end by 6 bases; junction bases not matched to a gene: 6. CDR1 is SGHDN and CDR2 is FVKESK in the germline V gene.

V is TRBV9 and J is TRBJ2-2; TRBD2 matches 7 bases. V shed 3 bases and J 1 base; nucleotides not matched to a gene: 0. The V gene's germline CDR1 is SGDLS and CDR2 YYNGEE. The CDR3 covers 14 residues. In DNA form, the CDR3 reads TGTGCCAGCAGCGCTAGCGGGAACACCGGGGAGCTGTTTTTT. Its translation: CASSASGNTGELFF.

This chain uses TRBV5-1 with TRBJ2-3; D is perhaps TRBD1 (7 bases). CDR3 size: 16 residues. Per germline, CDR1 SGHRS and CDR2 YFSETQ. V was trimmed by 4 bases and J by 4 bases, leaving 19 bases between them. The CDR3 region has the DNA TGCGCCAGCAGCCTGGGCGGGACAGTAGAAGCAGATACGCAGTATTTT. Amino acids: CASSLGGTVEADTQYF.